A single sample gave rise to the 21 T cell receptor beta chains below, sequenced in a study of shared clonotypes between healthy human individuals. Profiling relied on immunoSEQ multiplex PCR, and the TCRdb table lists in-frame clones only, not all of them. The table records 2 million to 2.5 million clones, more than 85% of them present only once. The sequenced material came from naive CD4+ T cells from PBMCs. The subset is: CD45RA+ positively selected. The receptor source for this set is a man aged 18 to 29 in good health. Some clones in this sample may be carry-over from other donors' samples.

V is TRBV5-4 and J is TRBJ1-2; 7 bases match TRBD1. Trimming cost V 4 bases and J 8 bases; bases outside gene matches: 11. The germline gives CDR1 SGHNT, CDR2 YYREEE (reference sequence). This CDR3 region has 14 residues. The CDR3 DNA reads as TGTGCCAGCAGCCTCAGACAGGGAGGGGAAGGCTACACCTTC. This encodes CASSLRQGGEGYTF.

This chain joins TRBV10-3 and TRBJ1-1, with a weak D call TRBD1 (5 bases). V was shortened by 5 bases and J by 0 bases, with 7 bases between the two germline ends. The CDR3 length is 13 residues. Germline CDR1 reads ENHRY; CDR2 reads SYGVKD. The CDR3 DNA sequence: TGTGCCATCAGTCAGGGCATGAACACTGAAGCTTTCTTT. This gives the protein CAISQGMNTEAFF.

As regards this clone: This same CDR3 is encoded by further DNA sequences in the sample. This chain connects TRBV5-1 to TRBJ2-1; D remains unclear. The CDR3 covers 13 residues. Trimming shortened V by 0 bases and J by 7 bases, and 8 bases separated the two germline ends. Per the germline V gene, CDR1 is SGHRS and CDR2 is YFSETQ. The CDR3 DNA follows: TGCGCCAGCAGCTTGGCCCGGGTAAATGAGCAGTTCTTC. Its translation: CASSLARVNEQFF.

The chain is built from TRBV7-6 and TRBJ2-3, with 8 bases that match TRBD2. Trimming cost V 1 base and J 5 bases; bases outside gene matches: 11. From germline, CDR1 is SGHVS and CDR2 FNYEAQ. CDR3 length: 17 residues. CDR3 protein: CASSLGYSGSQEDTQYF. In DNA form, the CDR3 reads TGTGCCAGCAGCTTAGGGTACAGCGGGAGCCAGGAAGATACGCAGTATTTT.

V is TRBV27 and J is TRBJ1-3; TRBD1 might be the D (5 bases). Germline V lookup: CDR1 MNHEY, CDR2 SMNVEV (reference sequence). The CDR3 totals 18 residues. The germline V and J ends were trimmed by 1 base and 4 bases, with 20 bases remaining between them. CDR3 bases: TGTGCCAGCAGTTTATTTGCCGTCGGCAGGGAATCCGGAAACACCATATATTTT. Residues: CASSLFAVGRESGNTIYF.

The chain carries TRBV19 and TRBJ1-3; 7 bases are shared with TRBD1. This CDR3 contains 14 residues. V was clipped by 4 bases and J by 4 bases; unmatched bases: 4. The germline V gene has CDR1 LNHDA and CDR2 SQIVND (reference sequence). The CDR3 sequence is CASSNRDRGNTIYF. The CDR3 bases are TGTGCCAGTAGTAACCGGGACAGAGGAAACACCATATATTTT.

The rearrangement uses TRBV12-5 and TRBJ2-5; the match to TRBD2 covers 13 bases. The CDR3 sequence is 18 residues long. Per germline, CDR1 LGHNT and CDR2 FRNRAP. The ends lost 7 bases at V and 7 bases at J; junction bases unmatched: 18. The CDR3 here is CASALGGRGLAGRGTQYF. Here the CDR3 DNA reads TGTGCTAGTGCCTTGGGGGGTAGGGGACTAGCGGGACGAGGGACCCAGTACTTC.

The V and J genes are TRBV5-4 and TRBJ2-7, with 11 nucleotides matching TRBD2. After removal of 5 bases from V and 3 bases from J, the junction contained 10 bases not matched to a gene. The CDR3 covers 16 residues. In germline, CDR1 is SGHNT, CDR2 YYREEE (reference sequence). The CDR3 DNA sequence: TGTGCCAGCAGTCGAACCGGGACTAGCGGAATCTACGAGCAGTACTTC. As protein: CASSRTGTSGIYEQYF.

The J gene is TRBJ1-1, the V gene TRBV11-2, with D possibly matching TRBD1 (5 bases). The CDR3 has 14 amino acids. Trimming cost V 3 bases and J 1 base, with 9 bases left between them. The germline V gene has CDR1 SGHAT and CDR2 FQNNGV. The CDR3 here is CASSLTVENTEAFF. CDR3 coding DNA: TGTGCCAGCAGCTTGACAGTCGAGAACACTGAAGCTTTCTTT.

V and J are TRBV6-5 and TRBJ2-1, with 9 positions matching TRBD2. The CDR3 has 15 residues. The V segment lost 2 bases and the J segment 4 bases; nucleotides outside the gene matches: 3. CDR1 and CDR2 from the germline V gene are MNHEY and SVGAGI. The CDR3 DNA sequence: TGTGCCAGCAGTTACGGCGGGAGGGGGTACAATGAGCAGTTCTTC. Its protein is CASSYGGRGYNEQFF.

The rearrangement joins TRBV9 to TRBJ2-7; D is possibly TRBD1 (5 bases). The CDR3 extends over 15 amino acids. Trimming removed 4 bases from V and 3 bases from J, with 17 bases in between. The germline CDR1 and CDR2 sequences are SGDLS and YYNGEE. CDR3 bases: TGTGCCAGCAGCTATCTGGCGGACACCAACTACGAGCAGTACTTC. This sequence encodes CASSYLADTNYEQYF.

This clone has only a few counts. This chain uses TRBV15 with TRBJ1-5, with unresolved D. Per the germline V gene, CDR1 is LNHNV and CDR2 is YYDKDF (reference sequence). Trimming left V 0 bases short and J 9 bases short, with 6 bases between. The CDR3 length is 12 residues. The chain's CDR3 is CATSRDLGPQHF. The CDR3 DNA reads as TGTGCCACCAGCAGAGATCTCGGGCCCCAGCATTTT.

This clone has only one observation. The CDR3 nucleotides read TGTGCCAGCAGTTCCACCCTGGACACCTACGAGCAGTACTTC. Protein: CASSSTLDTYEQYF. The rearrangement links TRBV28 to TRBJ2-7, with a weak D call TRBD1 (5 bases). The CDR3 length is 14 residues. Germline V lookup: CDR1 MDHEN, CDR2 SYDVKM. V lost 4 bases to trimming and J lost 2 bases, with 12 bases between them.

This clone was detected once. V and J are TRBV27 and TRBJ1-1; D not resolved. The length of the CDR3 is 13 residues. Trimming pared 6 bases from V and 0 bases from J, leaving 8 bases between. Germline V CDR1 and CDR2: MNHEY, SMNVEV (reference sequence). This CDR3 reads CASRGPLNTEAFF. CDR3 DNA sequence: TGTGCCAGCAGGGGCCCCTTGAACACTGAAGCTTTCTTT.

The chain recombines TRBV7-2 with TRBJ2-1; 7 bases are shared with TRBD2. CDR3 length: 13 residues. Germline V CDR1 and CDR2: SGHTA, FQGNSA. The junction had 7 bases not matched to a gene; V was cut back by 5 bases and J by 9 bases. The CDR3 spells CASSPQAGFEQFF. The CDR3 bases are TGTGCCAGCAGCCCCCAAGCGGGATTTGAGCAGTTCTTC.

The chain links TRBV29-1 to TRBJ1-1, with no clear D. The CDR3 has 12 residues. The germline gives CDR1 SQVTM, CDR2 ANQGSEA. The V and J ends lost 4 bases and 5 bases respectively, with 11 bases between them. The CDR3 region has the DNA TGCAGCGTTGGATCGGGGAGTACTGAAGCTTTCTTT. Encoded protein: CSVGSGSTEAFF.

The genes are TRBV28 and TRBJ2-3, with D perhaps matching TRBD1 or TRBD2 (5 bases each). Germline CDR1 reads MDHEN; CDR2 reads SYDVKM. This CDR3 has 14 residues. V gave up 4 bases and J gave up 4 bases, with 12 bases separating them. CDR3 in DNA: TGTGCCAGCAGTTCCTCACGGGGCGCAGATACGCAGTATTTT. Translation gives CASSSSRGADTQYF.

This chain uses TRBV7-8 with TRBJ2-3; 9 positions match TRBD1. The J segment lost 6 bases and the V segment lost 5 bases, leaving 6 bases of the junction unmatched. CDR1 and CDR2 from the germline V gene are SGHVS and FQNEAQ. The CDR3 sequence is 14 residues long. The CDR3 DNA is TGTGCCAGCAGCCCGGGACAGGGCGTGGATACGCAGTATTTT. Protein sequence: CASSPGQGVDTQYF. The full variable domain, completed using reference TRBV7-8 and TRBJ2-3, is GAGVSQSPRYKVAKRGQDVALRCDPISGHVSLFWYQQALGQGPEFLTYFQNEAQLDKSGLPSDRFFAERPEGSVSTLKIQRTQQEDSAVYLCASSPGQGVDTQYFGPGTRLTVL.

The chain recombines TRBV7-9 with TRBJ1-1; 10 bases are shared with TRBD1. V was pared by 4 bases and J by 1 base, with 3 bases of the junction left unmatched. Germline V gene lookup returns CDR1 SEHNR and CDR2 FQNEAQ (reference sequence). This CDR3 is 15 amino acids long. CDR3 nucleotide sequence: TGTGCCAGCAGCTGGTGGGACAGGGGGAACACTGAAGCTTTCTTT. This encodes CASSWWDRGNTEAFF.

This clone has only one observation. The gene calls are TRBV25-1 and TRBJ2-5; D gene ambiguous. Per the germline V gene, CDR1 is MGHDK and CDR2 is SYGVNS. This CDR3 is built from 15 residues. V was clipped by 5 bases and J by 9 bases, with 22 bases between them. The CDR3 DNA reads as TGTGCCAGCAGTTCAAAACCCCAAGATCCGCCGTCCCAGTACTTC. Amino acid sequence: CASSSKPQDPPSQYF.

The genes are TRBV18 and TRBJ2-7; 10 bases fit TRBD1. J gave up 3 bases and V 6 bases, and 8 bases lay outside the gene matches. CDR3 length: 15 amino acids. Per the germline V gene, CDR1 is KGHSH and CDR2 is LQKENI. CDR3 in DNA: TGTGCCAGCTCCATGGGACAGGGGAGACTCTACGAGCAGTACTTC. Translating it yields CASSMGQGRLYEQYF.